This passage covers 4 T cell receptor beta chains from one sample sequenced in a study of T-cell memory formation after mild COVID-19 (dated by TCRdb to the early 2020s). The library was made by 5' RACE. These reads were obtained on an Illumina NovaSeq 6000. Using fastp at Q25 and MiXCR, TCRdb reprocessed the public reads and kept productive beta chains. All rows with the same CDR3 protein become a single entry with the most common DNA and genes. The sample table records about 340,000 distinct CDR3 sequences; about an eighth of these occur just once. The ten largest clones capture about 21% of the sample. Sequencing was carried out using PBMCs or a T cell subset sorted from them (not recorded which). These TCRs come from a man between 18 and 35 years old who had mild COVID-19 (a few samples of this study predate the infection). The sample titles of this study are shuffled in the database, so cell type and time point are left out; the donor was told from shared clones.

This chain joins TRBV10-3 and TRBJ2-2; D uncertain. The CDR3 length is 14 residues. V was trimmed by 4 bases and J by 7 bases, leaving 13 bases between them. Germline CDR1 is ENHRY and CDR2 is SYGVKD. CDR3 sequence reads: CAISANNLNGELFF. In nucleotides, the CDR3 is TGTGCCATCAGTGCTAACAATTTGAACGGGGAGCTGTTTTTT.

The sample holds a few counts of this clonotype. The CDR3 is CASGRSSYNEQFF. For the CDR3, the DNA is TGTGCCAGCGGTCGGAGCTCCTACAATGAGCAGTTCTTC. The chain couples TRBV6-6 to TRBJ2-1; D not resolved. V was pared by 8 bases and J by 0 bases, with 8 bases between. The length of the CDR3 is 13 residues. Looked up from germline, CDR1 is MNHNY and CDR2 is SVGAGI (reference sequence).

This clonotype was seen more than once but under ten times. The chain uses TRBV7-9 and TRBJ2-3, with TRBD2 identical over 8 bases. Germline V gene data show CDR1 as SEHNR and CDR2 as FQNEAQ (reference sequence). The J segment lost 1 base and the V segment lost 5 bases, leaving 8 bases of the junction unmatched. The CDR3 length is 16 residues. CDR3 in amino acids: CASSRPGGDGTDTQYF. CDR3 in DNA: TGTGCCAGCAGCCGCCCCGGGGGGGACGGCACAGATACGCAGTATTTT.

This clonotype appeared a single time. The chain has TRBV4-2 and TRBJ2-1; 7 bases are a match to TRBD1. The germline V gene encodes CDR1 LGHNA and CDR2 YNFKEQ. The CDR3 has 17 amino acids. Germline trimming cut 0 bases from V and 8 bases from J; bases unmatched to any gene: 13. CDR3 nucleotide sequence: TGTGCCAGCAGCCAAGATCCGGCGACAGGGCATCACGATGAGCAGTTCTTC. It is translated as CASSQDPATGHHDEQFF.